This T cell receptor beta chain was identified during a study of T cell changes during pregnancy in multiple sclerosis. V lost 2 bases and J 0 bases, leaving 13 bases between the germline ends. The germline CDR1 and CDR2 sequences are SGHTA and FQGNSA. This CDR3 has 17 amino acids. The assay was immunoSEQ multiplex PCR, and TCRdb's table has in-frame clones only and misses some. The table lists 60,000 to 80,000 clones, 75% to 90% of them singletons. This clonotype was obtained from a female donor with multiple sclerosis, enrolled in a pregnancy study. This rearrangement joins TRBV7-2 to TRBJ2-2, with D possibly being TRBD2 (6 bases). Material: peripheral blood, obtained before pregnancy. CDR3 loop: CASSLPGVSPNTGELFF. CDR3 in DNA: TGTGCCAGCAGCTTACCGGGGGTTTCCCCGAACACCGGGGAGCTGTTTTTT.